This T cell receptor beta chain was recovered during a study of blood T cell repertoires in COVID-19 (dated by TCRdb to the early 2020s). In terms of the full investigation: Collaborator samples came from the United States, Italy and Spain and covered acute and convalescent phases of COVID-19. A de-identified subject ID, COVID-19 status, age in years and sex were almost always included in the sample metadata. The prospective study material was composed of cDNA or gDNA derived from T cells, B-cell-depleted T cells, or PBMCs. Subjects who had been exposed to COVID-19, were actively infected with it, or had recovered from it provided the deeply sampled blood TCRbeta repertoires that made up the dataset. Where HLA class I and class II types were available, the types were taken from metadata supplied by the sample provider, not from assay-based typing. Samples came from the ongoing ImmuneRACE study (first 160 participants) plus 1,254 subjects from 6 global collaborators. The repertoires were released in a freely available public database intended as a resource for research on the immune response to SARS-CoV-2.

TCRbeta CDR3 regions were amplified from genomic DNA by means of the immunoSEQ Assay, a bias-controlled multiplex PCR. From the authors' description of their analysis: The number of nucleated cells in each sample was estimated from the amplification of reference gene primers within the assay. To quantify the absolute abundance of each unique TCRbeta CDR3 rearrangement, sequence reads were collapsed and filtered. For each sample, productive Simpson clonality was calculated as the square root of Simpson's diversity index over productive rearrangements. TCRdb provides this immuneACCESS table in a form limited to in-frame rearrangements. Some clones are lacking; in checked studies, under half of them reflect an unresolved V gene, and why the rest are absent is not known. The V and J calls and clone size were taken over from that table, and D and trimming were inferred from the DNA. The table for this sample lists tens of thousands of clones; 72% of them were counted only once. Together, the top ten hold just under 25% of the sample.

From its cysteine to its phenylalanine, the CDR3 spans 17 amino acids. Only CDR3 DNA remains: 51 bases, in frame from the first base. V is reduced by 0 bases and J by 3 bases, leaving a spacing of 15 bases between them. CDR1 and CDR2 were assigned from the germline V gene as MGHRA and YSYEKL. The paper's findings and limits, for the study overall: Clinical and demographic metadata were provided uncurated, with the amount varying by source and participant.

The collaborating institutions used their own protocols to collect whole blood in K2EDTA tubes. Collaborator samples were shipped for TCRbeta analysis as frozen whole blood, isolated PBMCs, or DNA extracted from either sample type. With regard to this clone: What antigen it recognizes has not been identified. No quality values exist for individual bases; no much larger clone is one base distant.

The rearrangement combines TRBV4-1 with TRBJ1-3; there is no confident call for the D gene. The specimen sequenced was peripheral blood. The clonotype was recovered from a woman between 55 and 75 years old in a cohort sampled during active or convalescent COVID-19. The encoded CDR3 is CASSQDVPGYYGNTIYF. In nucleotides, the sequence is TGCGCCAGCAGCCAAGATGTGCCGGGTTACTATGGAAACACCATATATTTT.